This TCR beta chain was found in a study of blood T cell repertoires in COVID-19. Study summary: Samples taken during acute and convalescent COVID-19 were collected in the United States, Italy and Spain. T cells, B-cell-depleted T cells, or PBMCs provided the cDNA or gDNA that served as material.

Germline V lookup: CDR1 SGHAT, CDR2 FQNNGV. The V end lost 0 bases, the J end lost 0 bases, and 11 bases lay between the germline ends. The CDR3 consists of 17 residues. Authors' processing steps: By means of reference gene primer amplification, nucleated cell counts were estimated. Measured with immunoSEQ multiplex PCR; TCRdb has only the in-frame clones, and not every one. That table furnishes V, J and clone size, whereas the DNA furnished D and trimming. The sample records over 200,000 clones, about nine tenths being singletons. The source is a woman aged 60-75 years with acute or convalescent COVID-19. Sequencing was done on a sample of peripheral blood. The chain combines TRBV11-2 with TRBJ1-4; tentatively, D is TRBD1 (5 bases). The CDR3 bases are TGTGCCAGCAGCTTAGAGGGGCAGGGCACAACTAATGAAAAACTGTTTTTT. Its protein is CASSLEGQGTTNEKLFF.